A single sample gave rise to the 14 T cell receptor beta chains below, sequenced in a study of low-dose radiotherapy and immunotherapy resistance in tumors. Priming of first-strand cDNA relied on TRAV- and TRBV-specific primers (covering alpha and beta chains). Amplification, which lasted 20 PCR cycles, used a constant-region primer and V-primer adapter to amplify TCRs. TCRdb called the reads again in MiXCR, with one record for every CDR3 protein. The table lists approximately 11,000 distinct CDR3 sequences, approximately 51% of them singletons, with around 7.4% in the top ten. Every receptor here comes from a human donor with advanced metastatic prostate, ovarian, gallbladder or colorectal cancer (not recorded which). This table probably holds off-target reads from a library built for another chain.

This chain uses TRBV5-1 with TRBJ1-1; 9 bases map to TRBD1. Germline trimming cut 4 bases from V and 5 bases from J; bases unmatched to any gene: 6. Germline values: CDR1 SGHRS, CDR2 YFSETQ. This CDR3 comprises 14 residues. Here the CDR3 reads CASSRDREGTEAFF. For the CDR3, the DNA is TGCGCCAGCAGCAGGGACAGGGAGGGAACTGAAGCTTTCTTT.

The DNA for the CDR3 is TGCAGTGCTAGGGACGCGGACAGGGGTATAATTCAGTACTTC. Amino acid sequence: CSARDADRGIIQYF. The V call is TRBV20-1, the J call TRBJ2-4, with 9 nucleotides matching TRBD1. V was clipped by 3 bases and J by 10 bases; unmatched bases: 10. In germline, CDR1 is DFQATT, CDR2 SNEGSKA (reference sequence). The CDR3 length is 14 residues.

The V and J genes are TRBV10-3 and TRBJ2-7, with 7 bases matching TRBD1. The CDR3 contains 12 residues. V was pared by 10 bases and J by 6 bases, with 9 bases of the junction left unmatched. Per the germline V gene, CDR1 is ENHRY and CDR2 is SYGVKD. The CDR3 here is CATGDSYSEQYF. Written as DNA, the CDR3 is TGTGCCACCGGGGACAGCTACTCCGAGCAGTACTTC.

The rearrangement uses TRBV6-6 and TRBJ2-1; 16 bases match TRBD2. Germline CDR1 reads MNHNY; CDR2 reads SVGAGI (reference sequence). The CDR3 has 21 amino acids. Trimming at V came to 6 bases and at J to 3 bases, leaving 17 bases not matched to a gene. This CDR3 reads CASSPWRSPGLAGGSYNEQFF. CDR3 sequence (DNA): TGTGCCAGCAGCCCGTGGAGGAGTCCGGGACTAGCGGGAGGGAGCTACAATGAGCAGTTCTTC.

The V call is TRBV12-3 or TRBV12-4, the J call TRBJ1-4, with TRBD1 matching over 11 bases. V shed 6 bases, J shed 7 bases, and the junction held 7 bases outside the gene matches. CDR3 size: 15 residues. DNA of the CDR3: TGTGCCAGCAGGGCCCAGGACAGGGGGCGTGAAAAACTGTTTTTT. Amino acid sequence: CASRAQDRGREKLFF.

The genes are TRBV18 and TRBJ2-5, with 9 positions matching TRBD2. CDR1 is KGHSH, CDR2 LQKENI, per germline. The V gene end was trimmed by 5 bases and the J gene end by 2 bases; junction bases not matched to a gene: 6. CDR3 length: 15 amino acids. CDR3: CASSYLAGPQETQYF. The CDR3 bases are TGTGCCAGCTCATATCTAGCGGGACCTCAAGAGACCCAGTACTTC.

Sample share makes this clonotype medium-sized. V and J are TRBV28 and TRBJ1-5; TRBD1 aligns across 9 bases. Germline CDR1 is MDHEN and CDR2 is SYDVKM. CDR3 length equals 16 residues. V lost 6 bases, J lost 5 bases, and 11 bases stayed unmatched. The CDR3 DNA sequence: TGTGCCAGCAGGGCCGGAGGGACAGGGACGTATCAGCCCCAGCATTTT. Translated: CASRAGGTGTYQPQHF. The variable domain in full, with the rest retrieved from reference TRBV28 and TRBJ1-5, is DVKVTQSSRYLVKRTGEKVFLECVQDMDHENMFWYRQDPGLGLRLIYFSYDVKMKEKGDIPEGYSVSREKKERFSLILESASTNQTSMYLCASRAGGTGTYQPQHFGDGTRLSIL.

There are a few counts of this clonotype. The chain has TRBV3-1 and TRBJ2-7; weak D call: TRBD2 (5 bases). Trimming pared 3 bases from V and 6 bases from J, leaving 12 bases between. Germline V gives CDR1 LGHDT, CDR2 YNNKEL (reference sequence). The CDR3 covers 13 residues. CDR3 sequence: CASSHGEKGEQYF. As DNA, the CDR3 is TGTGCCAGCAGCCATGGGGAGAAAGGCGAGCAGTACTTC.

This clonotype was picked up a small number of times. CDR3 in DNA: TGTGCCATCAGCGAGGGATATACCTACGAGCAGTACTTC. This sequence encodes CAISEGYTYEQYF. V gene TRBV10-3 combines with J gene TRBJ2-7; D may be TRBD2 (5 bases). From germline, CDR1 is ENHRY and CDR2 SYGVKD. The CDR3 has 13 amino acids. The V end lost 6 bases, the J end lost 2 bases, and 11 bases lay between the germline ends.

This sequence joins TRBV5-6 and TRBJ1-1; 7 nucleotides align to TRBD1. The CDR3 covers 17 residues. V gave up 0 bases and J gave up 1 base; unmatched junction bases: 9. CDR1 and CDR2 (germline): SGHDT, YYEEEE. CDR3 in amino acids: CASSLASRAGGNTEAFF. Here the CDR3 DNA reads TGTGCCAGCAGCTTGGCCTCTCGGGCAGGGGGGAACACTGAAGCTTTCTTT.

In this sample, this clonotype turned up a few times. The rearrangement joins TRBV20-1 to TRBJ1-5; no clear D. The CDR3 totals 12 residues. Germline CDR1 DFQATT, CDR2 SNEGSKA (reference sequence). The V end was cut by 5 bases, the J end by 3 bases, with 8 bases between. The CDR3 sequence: CSAGVFNQPQHF. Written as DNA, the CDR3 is TGCAGTGCTGGGGTGTTCAATCAGCCCCAGCATTTT.

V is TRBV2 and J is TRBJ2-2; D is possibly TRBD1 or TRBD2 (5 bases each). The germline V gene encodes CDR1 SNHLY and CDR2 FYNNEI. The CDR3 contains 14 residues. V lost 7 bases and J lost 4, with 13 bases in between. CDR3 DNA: TGTGCCAGCACGGGACGGCCGGGCACCGGGGAGCTGTTTTTT. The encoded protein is CASTGRPGTGELFF.

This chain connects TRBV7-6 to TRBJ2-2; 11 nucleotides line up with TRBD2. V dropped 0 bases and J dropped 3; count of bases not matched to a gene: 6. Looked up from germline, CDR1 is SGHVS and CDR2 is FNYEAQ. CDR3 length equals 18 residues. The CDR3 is CASSLADSGGAYTGELFF. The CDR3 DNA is TGTGCCAGCAGCTTAGCGGATAGCGGGGGGGCCTACACCGGGGAGCTGTTTTTT.

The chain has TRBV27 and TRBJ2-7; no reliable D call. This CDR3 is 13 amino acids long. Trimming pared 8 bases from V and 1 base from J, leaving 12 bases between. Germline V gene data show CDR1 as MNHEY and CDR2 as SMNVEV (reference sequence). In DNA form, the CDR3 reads TGTGCCAGCGGTTATAAGGAGTCCTACGAGCAGTACTTC. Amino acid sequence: CASGYKESYEQYF.